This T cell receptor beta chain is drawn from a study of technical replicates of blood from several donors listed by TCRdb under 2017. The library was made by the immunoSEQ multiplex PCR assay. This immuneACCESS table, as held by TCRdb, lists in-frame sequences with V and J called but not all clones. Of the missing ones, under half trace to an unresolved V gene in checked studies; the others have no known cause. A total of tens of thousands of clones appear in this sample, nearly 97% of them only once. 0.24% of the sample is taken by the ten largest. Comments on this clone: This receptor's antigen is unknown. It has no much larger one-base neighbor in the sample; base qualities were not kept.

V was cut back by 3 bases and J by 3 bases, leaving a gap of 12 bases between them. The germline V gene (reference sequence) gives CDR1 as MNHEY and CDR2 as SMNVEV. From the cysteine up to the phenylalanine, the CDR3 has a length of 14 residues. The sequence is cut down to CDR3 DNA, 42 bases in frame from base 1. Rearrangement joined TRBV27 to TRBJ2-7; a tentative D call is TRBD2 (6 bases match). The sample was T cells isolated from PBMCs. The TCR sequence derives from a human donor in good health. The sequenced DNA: TGTGCCAGCAGTTTGGCGGGAAATGGCTACGAGCAGTACTTC. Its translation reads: CASSLAGNGYEQYF.